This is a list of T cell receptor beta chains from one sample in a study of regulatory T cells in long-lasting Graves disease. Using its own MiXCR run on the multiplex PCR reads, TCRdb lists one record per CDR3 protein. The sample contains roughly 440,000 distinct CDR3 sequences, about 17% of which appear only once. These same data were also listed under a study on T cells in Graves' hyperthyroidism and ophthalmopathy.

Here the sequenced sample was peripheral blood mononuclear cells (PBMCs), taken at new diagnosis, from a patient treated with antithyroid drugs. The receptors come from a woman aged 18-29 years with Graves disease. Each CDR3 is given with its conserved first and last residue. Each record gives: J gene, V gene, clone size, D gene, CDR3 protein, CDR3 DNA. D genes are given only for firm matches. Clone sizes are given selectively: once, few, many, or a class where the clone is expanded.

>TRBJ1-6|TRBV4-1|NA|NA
CASSQVDGIGSPLHF
TGCGCCAGCAGCCAAGTGGACGGCATTGGGTCACCCCTCCACTTT
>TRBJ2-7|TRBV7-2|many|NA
CASSFEGITYEQYF
TGTGCCAGCAGCTTTGAGGGGATCACCTACGAGCAGTACTTC
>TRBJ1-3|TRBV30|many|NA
CAWNPGVGNTIYF
TGTGCCTGGAATCCAGGGGTTGGAAACACCATATATTTT
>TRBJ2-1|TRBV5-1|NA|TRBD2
CASTRLAGGPNEQFF
TGCGCCAGCACCAGACTAGCGGGAGGGCCGAATGAGCAGTTCTTC
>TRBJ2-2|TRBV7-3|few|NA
CASSQPGTGELFF
TGTGCCAGCAGCCAGCCGGGGACCGGGGAGCTGTTTTTT
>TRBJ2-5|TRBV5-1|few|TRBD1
CASSGDRRQETQYF
TGCGCCAGCTCGGGGGACAGGCGACAAGAGACCCAGTACTTC
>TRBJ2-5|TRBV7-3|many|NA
CASSPTGSGETQYF
TGTGCCAGCAGCCCCACCGGGTCGGGAGAGACCCAGTACTTC
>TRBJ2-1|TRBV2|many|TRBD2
CASSRGTSSYNEQFF
TGTGCCAGCAGCCGCGGGACTAGCTCTTACAATGAGCAGTTCTTC
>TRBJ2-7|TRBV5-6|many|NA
CASSLFPDSPLEQYF
TGTGCCAGCAGCTTGTTTCCGGACAGTCCTTTAGAGCAGTACTTC
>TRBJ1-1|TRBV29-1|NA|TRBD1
CSCHRDRVGTEAFF
TGCAGCTGCCACCGCGACAGGGTGGGAACTGAAGCTTTCTTT
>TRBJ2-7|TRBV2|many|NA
CASKRLLRTYEQYF
TGTGCCAGCAAGAGGCTTCTTCGGACCTACGAGCAGTACTTC
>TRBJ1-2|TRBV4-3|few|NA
CASSQVGGYRGYTF
TGCGCCAGCAGCCAAGTGGGGGGTTATCGTGGCTACACCTTC
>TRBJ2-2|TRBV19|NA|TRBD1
CASSRRDRDDGELFF
TGTGCCAGTAGTCGGCGAGACAGGGACGACGGGGAGCTGTTTTTT
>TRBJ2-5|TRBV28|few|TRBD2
CASSFPTSGEETQYF
TGTGCCAGCAGTTTTCCGACTAGCGGGGAAGAGACCCAGTACTTC
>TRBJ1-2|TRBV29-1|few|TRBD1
CSVPRQGPVGYGYTF
TGCAGCGTTCCGCGACAGGGACCCGTAGGCTATGGCTACACCTTC
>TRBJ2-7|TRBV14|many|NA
CASSRAGSYEQYF
TGTGCCAGCAGCCGGGCGGGCTCCTACGAGCAGTACTTC
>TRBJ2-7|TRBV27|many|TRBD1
CASRRGQGFYEQYF
TGTGCCAGCCGTCGAGGACAGGGGTTCTACGAGCAGTACTTC
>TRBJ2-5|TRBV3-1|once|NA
CASSPKPGKETQYF
TGTGCCAGCAGCCCCAAGCCAGGGAAAGAGACCCAGTACTTC
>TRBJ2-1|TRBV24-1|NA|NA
CATSDFVGGGSVNEQFF
TGTGCCACCAGTGATTTCGTCGGGGGCGGGAGTGTAAATGAGCAGTTCTTC
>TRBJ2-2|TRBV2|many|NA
CASSESFGGVTGELFF
TGTGCCAGCAGTGAATCTTTTGGCGGGGTCACCGGGGAGCTGTTTTTT
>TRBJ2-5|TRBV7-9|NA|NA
CASSSSTQETQYF
TGTGCCAGCAGCAGCTCGACCCAAGAGACCCAGTACTTC
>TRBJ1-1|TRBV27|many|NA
CASSLIGSTEAFF
TGTGCCAGCAGTTTGATCGGTAGCACTGAAGCTTTCTTT
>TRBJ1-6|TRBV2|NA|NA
CASSPYLSSYNSPLHF
TGTGCCAGCAGCCCTTATTTAAGCTCCTATAATTCACCCCTCCACTTT
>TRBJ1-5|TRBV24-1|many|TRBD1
CATGTGQYSNQPQHF
TGTGCCACCGGGACAGGGCAATATAGCAATCAGCCCCAGCATTTT
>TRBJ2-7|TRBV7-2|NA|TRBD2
CASSSFISSGGRDEQYF
TGTGCCAGCAGCTCATTTATCTCTAGCGGGGGGCGGGACGAGCAGTACTTC
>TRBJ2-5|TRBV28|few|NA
CASSALPPDVETQYF
TGTGCCAGCAGTGCCCTACCCCCGGACGTGGAGACCCAGTACTTC
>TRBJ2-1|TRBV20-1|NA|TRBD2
CSAGSGGRGWHEQFF
TGCAGTGCCGGGTCGGGGGGGAGGGGATGGCATGAGCAGTTCTTC
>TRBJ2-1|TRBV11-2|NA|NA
CASSLPIYNEQFF
TGTGCCAGCAGCCTACCGATCTACAATGAGCAGTTCTTC
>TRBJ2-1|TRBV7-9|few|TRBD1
CASSDRDREGNEQFF
TGTGCCAGCTCGGATAGGGACAGGGAAGGCAATGAGCAGTTCTTC
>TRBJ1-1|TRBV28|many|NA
CASSFLVGNTEAFF
TGTGCCAGCAGTTTCTTGGTGGGAAACACTGAAGCTTTCTTT
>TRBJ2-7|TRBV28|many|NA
CASSLEIYEQYF
TGTGCCAGCAGTTTAGAGATCTACGAGCAGTACTTC
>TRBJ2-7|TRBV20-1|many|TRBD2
CSAQLAGAYEQYF
TGCAGTGCCCAACTAGCGGGAGCCTACGAGCAGTACTTC